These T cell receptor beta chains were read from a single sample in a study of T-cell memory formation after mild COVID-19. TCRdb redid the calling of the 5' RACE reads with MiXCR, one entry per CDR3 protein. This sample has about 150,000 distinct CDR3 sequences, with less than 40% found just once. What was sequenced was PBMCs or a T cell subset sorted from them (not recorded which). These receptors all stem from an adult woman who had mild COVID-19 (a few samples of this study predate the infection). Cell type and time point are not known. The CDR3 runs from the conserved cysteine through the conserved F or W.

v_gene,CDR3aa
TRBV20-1,CSARDAIWTSGFPDTQYF
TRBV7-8,CASSPGRRFFSNQPQHF
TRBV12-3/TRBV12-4,CASSGSTSGEQFF
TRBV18,CASSPGLDEQFF
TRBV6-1,CASSEGPGGPQGTQYF
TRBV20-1,CSARRDRVNEKLFF
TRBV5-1,CASSLVGRVVSGANVLTF
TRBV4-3,CASSRSGDYGTQYF
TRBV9,CASSRPSSRKPQHF
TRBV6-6,CASSPRLAGRQETQYF
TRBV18,CASSPTSGSNEQFF
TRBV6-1,CASSEVWTALHPHEQYF
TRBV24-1,CATSRLKDTQYF
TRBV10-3,CAISLNQIRGNGYTF
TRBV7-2,CASSPQQLLGKNIQYF
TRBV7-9,CASSSTGEETQYF
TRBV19,CASRAGTTNNEQFF